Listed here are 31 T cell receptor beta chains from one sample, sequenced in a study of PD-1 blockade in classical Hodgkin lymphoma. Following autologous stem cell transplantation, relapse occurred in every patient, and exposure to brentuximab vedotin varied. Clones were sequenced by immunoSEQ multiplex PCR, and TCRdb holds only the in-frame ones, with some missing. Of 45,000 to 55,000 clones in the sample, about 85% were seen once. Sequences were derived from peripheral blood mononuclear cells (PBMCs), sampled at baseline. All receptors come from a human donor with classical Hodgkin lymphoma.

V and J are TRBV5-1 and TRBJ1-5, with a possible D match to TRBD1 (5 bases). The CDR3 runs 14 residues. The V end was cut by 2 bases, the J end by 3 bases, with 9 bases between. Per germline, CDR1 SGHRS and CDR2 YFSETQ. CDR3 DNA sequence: TGCGCCAGCAGCTTTGGGGCGGACAATCAGCCCCAGCATTTT. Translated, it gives CASSFGADNQPQHF.

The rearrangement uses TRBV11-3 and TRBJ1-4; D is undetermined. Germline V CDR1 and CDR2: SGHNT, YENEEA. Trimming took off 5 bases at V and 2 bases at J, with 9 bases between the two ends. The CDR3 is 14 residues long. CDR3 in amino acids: CASSPPWTNEKLFF. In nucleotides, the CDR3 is TGTGCCAGCAGCCCCCCTTGGACTAATGAAAAACTGTTTTTT.

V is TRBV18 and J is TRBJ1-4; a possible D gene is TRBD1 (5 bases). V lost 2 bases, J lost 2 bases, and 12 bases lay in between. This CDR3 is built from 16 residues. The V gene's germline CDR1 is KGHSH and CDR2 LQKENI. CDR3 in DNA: TGTGCCAGCTCACCAAGAACATCAGGGACTAATGAAAAACTGTTTTTT. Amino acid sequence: CASSPRTSGTNEKLFF.

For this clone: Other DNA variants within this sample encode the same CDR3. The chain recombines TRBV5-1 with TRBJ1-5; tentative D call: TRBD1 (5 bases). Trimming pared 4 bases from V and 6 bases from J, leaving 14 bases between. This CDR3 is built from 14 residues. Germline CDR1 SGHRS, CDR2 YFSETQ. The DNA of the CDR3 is TGCGCCAGCAGCCCCTTGGGGGTGGGTCAGCCCCAGCATTTT. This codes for CASSPLGVGQPQHF.

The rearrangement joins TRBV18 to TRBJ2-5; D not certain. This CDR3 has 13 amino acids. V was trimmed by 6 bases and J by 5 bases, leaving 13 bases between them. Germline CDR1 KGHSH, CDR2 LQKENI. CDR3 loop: CASSPGLRETQYF. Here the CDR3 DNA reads TGTGCCAGCTCCCCGGGTCTGCGGGAGACCCAGTACTTC. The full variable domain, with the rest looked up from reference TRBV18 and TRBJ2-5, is NAGVMQNPRHLVRRRGQEARLRCSPMKGHSHVYWYRQLPEEGLKFMVYLQKENIIDESGMPKERFSAEFPKEGPSILRIQQVVRGDSAAYFCASSPGLRETQYFGPGTRLLVL.

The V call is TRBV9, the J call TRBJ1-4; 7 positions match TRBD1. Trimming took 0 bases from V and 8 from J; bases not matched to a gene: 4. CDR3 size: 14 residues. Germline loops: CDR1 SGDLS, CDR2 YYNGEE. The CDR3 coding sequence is TGTGCCAGCAGCGTAGGGCAGGGGGACGAAAAACTGTTTTTT. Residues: CASSVGQGDEKLFF.

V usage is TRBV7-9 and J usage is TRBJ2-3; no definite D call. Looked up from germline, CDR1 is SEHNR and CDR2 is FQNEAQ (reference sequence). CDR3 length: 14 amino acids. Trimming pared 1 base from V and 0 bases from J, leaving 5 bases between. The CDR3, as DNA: TGTGCCAGCAGCTTAGGACATAGCACAGATACGCAGTATTTT. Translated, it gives CASSLGHSTDTQYF.

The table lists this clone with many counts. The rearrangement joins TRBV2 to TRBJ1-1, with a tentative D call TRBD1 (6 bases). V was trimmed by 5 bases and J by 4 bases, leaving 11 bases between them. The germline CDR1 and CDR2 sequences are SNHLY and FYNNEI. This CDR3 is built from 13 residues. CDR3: CASSLLDSTEAFF. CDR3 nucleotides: TGTGCCAGCAGTCTCTTGGACAGCACTGAAGCTTTCTTT.

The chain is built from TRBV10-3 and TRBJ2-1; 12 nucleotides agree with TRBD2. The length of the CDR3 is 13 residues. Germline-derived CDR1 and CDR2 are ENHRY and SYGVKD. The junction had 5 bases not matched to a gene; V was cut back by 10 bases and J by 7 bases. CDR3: CATELAGGNEQFF. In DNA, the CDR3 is TGTGCCACCGAGCTAGCGGGGGGGAATGAGCAGTTCTTC.

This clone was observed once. CDR3 nucleotide sequence: TGCGCCAGCAGCTTGTCACTAGCGGGAGGTCTCCAAGAGACCCAGTACTTC. Its protein is CASSLSLAGGLQETQYF. The chain combines TRBV5-1 with TRBJ2-5; 12 bases are a match to TRBD2. With 1 base clipped from V and 1 base from J, the junction kept 5 bases outside the gene matches. Germline CDR1 reads SGHRS; CDR2 reads YFSETQ. The CDR3 has 17 amino acids. Supplemented by reference TRBV5-1 and TRBJ2-5, the full variable domain reads KAGVTQTPRYLIKTRGQQVTLSCSPISGHRSVSWYQQTPGQGLQFLFEYFSETQRNKGNFPGRFSGRQFSNSRSEMNVSTLELGDSALYLCASSLSLAGGLQETQYFGPGTRLLVL.

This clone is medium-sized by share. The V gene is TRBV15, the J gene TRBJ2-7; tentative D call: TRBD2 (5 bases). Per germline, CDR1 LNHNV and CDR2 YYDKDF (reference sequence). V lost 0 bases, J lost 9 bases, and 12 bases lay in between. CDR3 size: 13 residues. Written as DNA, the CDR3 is TGTGCCACCAGCAGAGAATCCGCGGGCGGGCAGTACTTC. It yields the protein CATSRESAGGQYF.

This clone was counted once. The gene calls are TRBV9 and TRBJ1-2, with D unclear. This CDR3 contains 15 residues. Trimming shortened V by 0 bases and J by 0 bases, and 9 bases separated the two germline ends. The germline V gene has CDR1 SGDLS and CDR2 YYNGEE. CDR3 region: CASSVDGSPNYGYTF. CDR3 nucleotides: TGTGCCAGCAGCGTAGATGGCAGCCCTAACTATGGCTACACCTTC.

In DNA, the CDR3 is TGTGCCAGCAGCCAAGACAGTCTGAACACTGAAGCTTTCTTT. Residues: CASSQDSLNTEAFF. The chain is built from TRBV2 and TRBJ1-1; a weak D match, TRBD1 (5 bases). CDR3 length: 14 residues. The germline gives CDR1 SNHLY, CDR2 FYNNEI. Trimming left V 6 bases short and J 0 bases short, with 11 bases between.

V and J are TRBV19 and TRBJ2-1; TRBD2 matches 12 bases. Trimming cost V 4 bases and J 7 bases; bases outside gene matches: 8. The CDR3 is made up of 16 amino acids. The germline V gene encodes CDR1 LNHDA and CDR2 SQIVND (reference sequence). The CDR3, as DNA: TGTGCCAGTAGTACGATACTAGCGGGAGGTGGTAATGAGCAGTTCTTC. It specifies CASSTILAGGGNEQFF.

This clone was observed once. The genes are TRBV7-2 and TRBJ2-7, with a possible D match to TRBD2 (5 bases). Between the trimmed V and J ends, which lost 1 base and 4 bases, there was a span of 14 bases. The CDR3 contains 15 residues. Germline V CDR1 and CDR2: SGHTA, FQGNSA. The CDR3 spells CASSLDINTGYEQYF. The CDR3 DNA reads TGTGCCAGCAGCTTAGATATAAACACGGGGTACGAGCAGTACTTC.

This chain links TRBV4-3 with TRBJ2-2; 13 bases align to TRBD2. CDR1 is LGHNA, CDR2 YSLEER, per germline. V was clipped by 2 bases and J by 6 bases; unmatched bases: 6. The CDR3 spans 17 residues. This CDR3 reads CASSQRTSGRTAGELFF. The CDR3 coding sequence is TGCGCCAGCAGCCAAAGGACTAGCGGGAGAACTGCCGGGGAGCTGTTTTTT.

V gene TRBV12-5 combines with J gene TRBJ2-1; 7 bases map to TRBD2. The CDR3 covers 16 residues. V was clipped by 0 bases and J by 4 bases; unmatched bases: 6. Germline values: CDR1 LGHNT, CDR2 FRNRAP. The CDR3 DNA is TGTGCTAGTGGTTTGGTCCTAGCGGTTGAATACAATGAGCAGTTCTTC. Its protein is CASGLVLAVEYNEQFF.

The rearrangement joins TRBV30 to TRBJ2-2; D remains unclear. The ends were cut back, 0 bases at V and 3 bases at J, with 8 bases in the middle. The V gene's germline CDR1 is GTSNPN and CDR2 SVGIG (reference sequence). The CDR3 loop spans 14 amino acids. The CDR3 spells CAWSVDGYTGELFF. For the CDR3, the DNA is TGTGCCTGGAGTGTCGACGGGTACACCGGGGAGCTGTTTTTT.

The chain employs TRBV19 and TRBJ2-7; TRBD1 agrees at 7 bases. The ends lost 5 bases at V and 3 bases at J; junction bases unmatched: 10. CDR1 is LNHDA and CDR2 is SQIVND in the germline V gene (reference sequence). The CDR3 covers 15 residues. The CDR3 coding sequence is TGTGCCAGTAGTTTTAAGGACAGGCCCCTCTACGAGCAGTACTTC. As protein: CASSFKDRPLYEQYF.

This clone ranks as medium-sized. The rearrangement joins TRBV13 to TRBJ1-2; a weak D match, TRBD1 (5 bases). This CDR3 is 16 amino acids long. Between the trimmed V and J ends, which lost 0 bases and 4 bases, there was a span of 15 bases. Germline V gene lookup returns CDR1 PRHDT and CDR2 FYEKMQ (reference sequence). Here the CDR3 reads CASSLGRGRGGYGYTF. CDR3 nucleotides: TGTGCCAGCAGCTTAGGGCGGGGGAGGGGAGGCTATGGCTACACCTTC.

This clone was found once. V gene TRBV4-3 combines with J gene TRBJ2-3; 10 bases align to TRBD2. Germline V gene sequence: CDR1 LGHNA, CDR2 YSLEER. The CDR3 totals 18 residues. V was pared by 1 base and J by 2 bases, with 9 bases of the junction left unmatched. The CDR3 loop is CASSQVAGGVGATDTQYF. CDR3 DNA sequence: TGCGCCAGCAGCCAAGTAGCGGGAGGAGTTGGGGCCACAGATACGCAGTATTTT.

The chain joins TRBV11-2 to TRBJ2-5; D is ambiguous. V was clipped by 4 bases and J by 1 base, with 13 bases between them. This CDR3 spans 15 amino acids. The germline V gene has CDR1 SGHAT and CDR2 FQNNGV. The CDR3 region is CASSSSRVLQETQYF. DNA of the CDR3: TGTGCCAGCAGCTCGTCCCGGGTCCTCCAAGAGACCCAGTACTTC.

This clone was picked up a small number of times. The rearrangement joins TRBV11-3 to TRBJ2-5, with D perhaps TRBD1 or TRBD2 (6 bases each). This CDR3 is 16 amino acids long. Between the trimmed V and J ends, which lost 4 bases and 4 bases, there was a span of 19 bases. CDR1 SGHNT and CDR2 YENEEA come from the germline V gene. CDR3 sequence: CASSSRGAKEAETQYF. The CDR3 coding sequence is TGTGCCAGCAGCTCGAGGGGGGCTAAAGAAGCAGAGACCCAGTACTTC.

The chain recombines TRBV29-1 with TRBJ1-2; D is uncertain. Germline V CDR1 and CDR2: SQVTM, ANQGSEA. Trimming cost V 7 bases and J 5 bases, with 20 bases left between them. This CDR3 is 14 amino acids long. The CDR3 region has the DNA TGCAGCGCGGCCCAAGGCTCTGACCCGTATGGCTACACCTTC. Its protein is CSAAQGSDPYGYTF.

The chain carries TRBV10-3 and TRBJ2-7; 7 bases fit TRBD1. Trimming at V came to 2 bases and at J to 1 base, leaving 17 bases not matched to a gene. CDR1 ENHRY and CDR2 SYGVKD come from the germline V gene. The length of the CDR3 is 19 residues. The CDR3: CAISETYPGTVPSSYEQYF. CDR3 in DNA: TGTGCCATCAGTGAGACGTACCCCGGGACAGTCCCAAGTTCCTACGAGCAGTACTTC.

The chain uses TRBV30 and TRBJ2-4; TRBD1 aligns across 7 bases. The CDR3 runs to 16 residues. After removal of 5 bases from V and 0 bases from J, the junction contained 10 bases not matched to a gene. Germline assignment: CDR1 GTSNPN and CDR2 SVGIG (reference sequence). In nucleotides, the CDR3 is TGTGCCTGGGAGGATTGGGACAGTCAAGCCAAAAACATTCAGTACTTC. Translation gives CAWEDWDSQAKNIQYF.

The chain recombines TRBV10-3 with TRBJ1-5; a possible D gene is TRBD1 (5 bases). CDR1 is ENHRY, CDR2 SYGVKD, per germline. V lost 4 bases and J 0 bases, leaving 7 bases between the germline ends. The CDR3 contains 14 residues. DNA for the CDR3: TGTGCCATCAGTGTAGGGGCTAGCAATCAGCCCCAGCATTTT. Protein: CAISVGASNQPQHF.

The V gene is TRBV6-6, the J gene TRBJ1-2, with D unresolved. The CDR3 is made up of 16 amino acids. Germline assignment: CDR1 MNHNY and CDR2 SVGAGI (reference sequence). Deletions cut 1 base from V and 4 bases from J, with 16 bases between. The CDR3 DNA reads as TGTGCCAGCAGTTACTATACGGGAGGGTCTGGCTATGGCTACACCTTC. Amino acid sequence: CASSYYTGGSGYGYTF.

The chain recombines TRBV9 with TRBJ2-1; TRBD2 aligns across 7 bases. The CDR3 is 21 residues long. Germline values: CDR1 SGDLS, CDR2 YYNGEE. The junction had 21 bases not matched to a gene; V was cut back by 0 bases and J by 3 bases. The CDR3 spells CASSVESSGGLLAGIYNEQFF. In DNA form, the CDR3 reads TGTGCCAGCAGCGTAGAATCCTCGGGAGGTCTACTCGCGGGGATCTACAATGAGCAGTTCTTC.

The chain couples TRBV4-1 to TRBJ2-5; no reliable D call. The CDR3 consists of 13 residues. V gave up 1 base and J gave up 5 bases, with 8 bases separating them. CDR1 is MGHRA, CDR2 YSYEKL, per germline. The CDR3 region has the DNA TGCGCCAGCAGCCAAGTCCATCGTGAGACCCAGTACTTC. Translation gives CASSQVHRETQYF.

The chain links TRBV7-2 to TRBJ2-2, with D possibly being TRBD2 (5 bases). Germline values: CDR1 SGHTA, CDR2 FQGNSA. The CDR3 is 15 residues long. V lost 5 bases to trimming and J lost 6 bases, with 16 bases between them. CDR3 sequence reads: CASSAGVGMAGELFF. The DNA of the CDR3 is TGTGCCAGCAGCGCTGGGGTCGGGATGGCCGGGGAGCTGTTTTTT.